A selection of T cell receptor beta chains follows, all from one sample in a study of blood T cells in healthy people across ages. From the 5' RACE reads, TCRdb called clonotypes with MiXCR, one entry per CDR3 protein. The sample records hundreds of thousands of distinct CDR3 sequences, approximately 53% being singletons. Sequenced: blood. The receptors were sampled from an elderly man in good health. Each CDR3 is given with its conserved first and last residue. The D gene is left open where the match is weak. The size entry is marked missing in some rows and otherwise reads once, few, many or a size class.

TRBD1	.	TRBV7-6	TRBJ2-1	TGTGCCAGCAGCTCTGACAGGGCCCCCCACAATGAGCAGTTCTTC	CASSSDRAPHNEQFF
.	.	TRBV24-1	TRBJ2-3	TGTGCCACCAGTGACCCTCCGGGCCGTCACGCGTATTTT	CATSDPPGRHAYF
.	.	TRBV10-3	TRBJ2-2	TGTGCCATCAGTGAGAGGACCGGGGAGCTGTTTTTT	CAISERTGELFF
.	.	TRBV9	TRBJ2-3	TGTGCCAGCAGCGCGACGCTCACAGATACGCAGTATTTT	CASSATLTDTQYF
.	many	TRBV11-2	TRBJ2-2	TGTGCCAGCAGCTTAGATCCGGAGGGAACGAACACCGGGGAGCTGTTTTTT	CASSLDPEGTNTGELFF
.	few	TRBV7-2	TRBJ1-2	TGTGCCAGCAGCTTAACCAGGTTTGGACACACCTTC	CASSLTRFGHTF
.	.	TRBV4-1	TRBJ1-2	TGCGCCAGCAGCCAACCCCTGGGCGACCCCAGGGATGGCTACACCTTC	CASSQPLGDPRDGYTF
.	.	TRBV7-9	TRBJ2-6	TGTGCCAGCAGCTTTTCCCAGGGAAGTGGGGCCAACGTCCTGACTTTC	CASSFSQGSGANVLTF
.	.	TRBV10-3	TRBJ2-7	TGTGCCATCATGGCAGGGGACTACGAGCAGTACTTC	CAIMAGDYEQYF
TRBD2	.	TRBV20-1	TRBJ2-3	TGCAGTGCTAGCGGGCCGCTCAGCGGGAGGGCCCTTAGCACAGATACGCAGTATTTT	CSASGPLSGRALSTDTQYF
.	.	TRBV20-1	TRBJ2-5	TGCAGTGCTAGGGGCTTTGGGCATCAACAAGAGACCCAGTACTTC	CSARGFGHQQETQYF
.	.	TRBV7-9	TRBJ2-3	TGTGCCAGCACCATCGACTCTTCCCCCGCGTATTTT	CASTIDSSPAYF
.	few	TRBV6-5	TRBJ1-5	TGTGCCAGCAGCCGGACAGAGAGCAATCAGCCCCAGCATTTT	CASSRTESNQPQHF
TRBD1	.	TRBV6-4	TRBJ2-1	TGTGCCAGCAGGACACTGACAGGGGCAAGCAATGAGCAGTTCTTC	CASRTLTGASNEQFF
TRBD2	few	TRBV20-1	TRBJ2-1	TGCAGTGCCACCCGCGGGAGCTCCTACAATGAGCAGTTCTTC	CSATRGSSYNEQFF
TRBD2	.	TRBV12-3/TRBV12-4	TRBJ2-7	TGTGCCAGCATCCCTAGCGGGAGGGGCTCCTACAATGAGCAGTACTTC	CASIPSGRGSYNEQYF
TRBD1	many	TRBV5-1	TRBJ2-5	TGCGCCAGCAGCTTGGAGGGGGCTTACCAAGAGACCCAGTACTTC	CASSLEGAYQETQYF